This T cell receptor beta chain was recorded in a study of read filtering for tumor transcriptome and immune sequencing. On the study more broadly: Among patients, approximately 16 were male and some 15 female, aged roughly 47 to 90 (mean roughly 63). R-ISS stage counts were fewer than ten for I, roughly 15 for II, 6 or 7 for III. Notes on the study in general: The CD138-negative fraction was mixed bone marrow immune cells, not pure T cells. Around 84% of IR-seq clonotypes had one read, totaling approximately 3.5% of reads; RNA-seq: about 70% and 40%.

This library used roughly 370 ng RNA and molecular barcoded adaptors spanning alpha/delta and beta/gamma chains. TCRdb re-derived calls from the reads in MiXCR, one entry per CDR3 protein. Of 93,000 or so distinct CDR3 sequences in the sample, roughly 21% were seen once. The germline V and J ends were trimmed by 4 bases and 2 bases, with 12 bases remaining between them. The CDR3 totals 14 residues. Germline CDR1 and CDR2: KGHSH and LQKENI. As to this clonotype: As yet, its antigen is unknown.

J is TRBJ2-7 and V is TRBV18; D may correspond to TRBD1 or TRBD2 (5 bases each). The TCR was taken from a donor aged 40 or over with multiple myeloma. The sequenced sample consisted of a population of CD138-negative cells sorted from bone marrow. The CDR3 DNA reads TGTGCCAGCTCACAGGGGCAGGGACCCTACGAGCAGTACTTC. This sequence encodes CASSQGQGPYEQYF.